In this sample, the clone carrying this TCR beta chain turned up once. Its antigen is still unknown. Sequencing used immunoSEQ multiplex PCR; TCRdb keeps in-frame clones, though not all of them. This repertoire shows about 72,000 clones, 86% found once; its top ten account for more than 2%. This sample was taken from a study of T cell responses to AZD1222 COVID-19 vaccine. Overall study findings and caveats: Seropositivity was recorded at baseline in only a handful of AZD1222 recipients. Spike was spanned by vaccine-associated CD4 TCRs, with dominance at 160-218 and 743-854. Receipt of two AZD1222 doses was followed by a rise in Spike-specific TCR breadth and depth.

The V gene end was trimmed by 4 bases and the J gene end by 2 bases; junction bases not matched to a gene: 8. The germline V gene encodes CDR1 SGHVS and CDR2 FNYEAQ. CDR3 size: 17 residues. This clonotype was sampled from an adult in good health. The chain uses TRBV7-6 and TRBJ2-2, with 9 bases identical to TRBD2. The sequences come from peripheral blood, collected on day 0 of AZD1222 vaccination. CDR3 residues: CASSSPLAGVNTGELFF. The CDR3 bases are TGTGCCAGCAGCTCCCCGTTAGCGGGAGTAAACACCGGGGAGCTGTTTTTT. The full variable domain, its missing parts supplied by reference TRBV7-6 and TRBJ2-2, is GAGVSQSPRYKVTKRGQDVALRCDPISGHVSLYWYRQALGQGPEFLTYFNYEAQQDKSGLPNDRFSAERPEGSISTLTIQRTEQRDSAMYRCASSSPLAGVNTGELFFGEGSRLTVL.